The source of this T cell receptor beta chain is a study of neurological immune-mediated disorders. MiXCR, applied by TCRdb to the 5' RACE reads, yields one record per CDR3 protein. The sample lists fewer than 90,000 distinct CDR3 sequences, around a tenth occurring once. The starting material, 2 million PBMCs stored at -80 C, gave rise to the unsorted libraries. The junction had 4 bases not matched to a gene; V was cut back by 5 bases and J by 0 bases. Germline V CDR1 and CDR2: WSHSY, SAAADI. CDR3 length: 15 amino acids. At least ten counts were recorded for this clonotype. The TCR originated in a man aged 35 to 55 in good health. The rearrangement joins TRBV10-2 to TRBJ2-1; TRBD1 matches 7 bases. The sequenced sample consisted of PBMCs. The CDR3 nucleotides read TGCGCCAGCAGTACGGACAGGAGCTCCTACAATGAGCAGTTCTTC. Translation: CASSTDRSSYNEQFF.